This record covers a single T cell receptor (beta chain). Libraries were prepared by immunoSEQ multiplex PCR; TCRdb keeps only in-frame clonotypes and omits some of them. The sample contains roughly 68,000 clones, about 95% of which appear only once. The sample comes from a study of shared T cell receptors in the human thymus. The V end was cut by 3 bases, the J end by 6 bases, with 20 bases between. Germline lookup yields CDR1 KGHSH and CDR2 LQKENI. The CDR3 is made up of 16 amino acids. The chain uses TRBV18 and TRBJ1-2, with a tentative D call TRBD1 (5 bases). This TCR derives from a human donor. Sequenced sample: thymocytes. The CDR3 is CASSPQGSQVRHGYTF. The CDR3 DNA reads TGTGCCAGCTCACCTCAAGGATCACAGGTTCGCCATGGCTACACCTTC. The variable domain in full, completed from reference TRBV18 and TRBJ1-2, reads NAGVMQNPRHLVRRRGQEARLRCSPMKGHSHVYWYRQLPEEGLKFMVYLQKENIIDESGMPKERFSAEFPKEGPSILRIQQVVRGDSAAYFCASSPQGSQVRHGYTFGSGTRLTVV.